This T cell receptor beta chain was sequenced during a study of blood T cell repertoires in COVID-19. Looking at the study overall: The United States, Italy and Spain supplied acute and convalescent COVID-19 samples.

Libraries were prepared by immunoSEQ multiplex PCR; TCRdb keeps only in-frame clonotypes and omits some of them. The sample consists of 250,000 or so clones, around 88% of them appearing once. Germline V gene data show CDR1 as SGHAT and CDR2 as FQNNGV. The V end lost 6 bases, the J end lost 4 bases, and 12 bases lay between the germline ends. The CDR3 is made up of 14 amino acids. All enrollees were roughly 18 to 90 years old and from around 25 US areas. Material: PBMCs or T cells enriched from blood (not recorded which). The sequence came from a woman aged 40 to 55 with acute COVID-19. The gene calls are TRBV11-2 and TRBJ2-2; D is undetermined. CDR3 nucleotides: TGTGCCAGCAGTCCCGTGACGGGCACCGGGGAGCTGTTTTTT. Translating gives CASSPVTGTGELFF. The full variable domain, completed using reference TRBV11-2 and TRBJ2-2, is EAGVAQSPRYKIIEKRQSVAFWCNPISGHATLYWYQQILGQGPKLLIQFQNNGVVDDSQLPKDRFSAERLKGVDSTLKIQPAKLEDSAVYLCASSPVTGTGELFFGEGSRLTVL.